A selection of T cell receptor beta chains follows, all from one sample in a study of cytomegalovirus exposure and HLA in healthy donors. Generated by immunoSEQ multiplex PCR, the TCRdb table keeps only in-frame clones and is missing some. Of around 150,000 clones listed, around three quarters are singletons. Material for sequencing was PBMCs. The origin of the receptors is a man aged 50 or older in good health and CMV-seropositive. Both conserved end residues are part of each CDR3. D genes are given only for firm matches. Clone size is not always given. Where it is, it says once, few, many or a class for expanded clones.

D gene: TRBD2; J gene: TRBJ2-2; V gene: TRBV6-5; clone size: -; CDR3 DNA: TGTGCCACCTTGGCGGGGGAATCCACCGGGGAGCTGTTTTTT; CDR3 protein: CATLAGESTGELFF
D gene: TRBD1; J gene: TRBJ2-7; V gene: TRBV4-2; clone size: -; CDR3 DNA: TGTGCCAGCAGCCGGACAGGGTTCGGTCAAGACTCCTACGAGCAGTACTTC; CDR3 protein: CASSRTGFGQDSYEQYF
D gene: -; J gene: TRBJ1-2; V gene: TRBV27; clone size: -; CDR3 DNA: TGTGCCAGCAGTTCCCCAATGACAGCTAACTATGGCTACACCTTC; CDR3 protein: CASSSPMTANYGYTF
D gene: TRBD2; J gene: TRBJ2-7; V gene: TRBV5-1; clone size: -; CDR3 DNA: TGCGCCAGCAGCTTAGGTACGACTAGCGGGCGAGCGGAGCAGTACTTC; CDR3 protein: CASSLGTTSGRAEQYF
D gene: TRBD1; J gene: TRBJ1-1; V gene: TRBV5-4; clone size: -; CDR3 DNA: TGTGCCAGCAGCCGGGGGACAGCCTTCATGAACACTGAAGCTTTCTTT; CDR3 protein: CASSRGTAFMNTEAFF
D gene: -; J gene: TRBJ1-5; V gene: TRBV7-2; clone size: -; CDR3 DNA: TGTGCCAGCAGCTCCCGACAGAAATTTCAGCCCCAGCATTTT; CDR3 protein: CASSSRQKFQPQHF
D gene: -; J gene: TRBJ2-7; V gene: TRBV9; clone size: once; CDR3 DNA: TGTGCCAGCAGCGTAGGTGGGGGCCGCTCCTACGGGCAGTACTTC; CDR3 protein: CASSVGGGRSYGQYF
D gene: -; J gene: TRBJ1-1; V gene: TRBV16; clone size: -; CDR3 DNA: TGTGCCAGCAGCCAATTTGCAGTCATGAACACTGAAGCTTTCTTT; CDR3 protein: CASSQFAVMNTEAFF
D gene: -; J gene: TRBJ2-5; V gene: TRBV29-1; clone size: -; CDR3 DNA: TGCAGCATCAGGGGCGGGGAGACCCAGTACTTC; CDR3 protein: CSIRGGETQYF
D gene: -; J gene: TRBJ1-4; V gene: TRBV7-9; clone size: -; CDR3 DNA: TGTGCCAGCGCGGCCCCGGGGGGGACTAATGAAAAACTGTTTTTT; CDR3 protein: CASAAPGGTNEKLFF
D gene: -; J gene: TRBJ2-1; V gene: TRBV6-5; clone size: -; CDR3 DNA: TGTGCCAGCATTAGTCCAGGGAAGAACAATGAGCAGTTCTTC; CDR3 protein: CASISPGKNNEQFF
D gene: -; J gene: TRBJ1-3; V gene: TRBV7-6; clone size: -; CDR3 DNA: TGTGCCAGCAGCTTAGAGCACAGGTTGGAGAACACCATATATTTT; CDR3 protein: CASSLEHRLENTIYF
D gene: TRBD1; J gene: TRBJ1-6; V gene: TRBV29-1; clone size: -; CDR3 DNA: TGCAGCGTCCGGGACAGTTATAATTCACCCCTCCACTTT; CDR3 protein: CSVRDSYNSPLHF
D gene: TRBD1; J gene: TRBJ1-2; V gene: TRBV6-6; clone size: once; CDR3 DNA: TGTGCCAGCACTGGGACAGACTCTAACTATGGCTACACCTTC; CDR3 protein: CASTGTDSNYGYTF
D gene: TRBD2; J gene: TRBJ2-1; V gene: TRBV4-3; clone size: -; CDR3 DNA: TGCGCCAGCAGCCAAGTTCGACTAGCCAATGAGCAGTTCTTC; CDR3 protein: CASSQVRLANEQFF
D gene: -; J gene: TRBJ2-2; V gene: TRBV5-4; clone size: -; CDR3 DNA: TGTGCCAGCAGCTACGCGACAACGAACACCGGGGAGCTGTTTTTT; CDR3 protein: CASSYATTNTGELFF
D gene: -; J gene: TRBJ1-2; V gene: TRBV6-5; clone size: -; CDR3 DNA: TGTGCCAGCAGTTACAACGGGGGGCGCCCCGACTATGGCTACACCTTC; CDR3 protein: CASSYNGGRPDYGYTF
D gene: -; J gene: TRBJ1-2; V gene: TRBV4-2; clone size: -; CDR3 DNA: TGTGCCAGCAGCCAAGAGAGCAATAATGGCTACACCTTC; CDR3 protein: CASSQESNNGYTF
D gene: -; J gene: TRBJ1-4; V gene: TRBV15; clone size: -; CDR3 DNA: TGTGCCACCAGCAGAGGAGTCGGTGAAAAACTGTTTTTT; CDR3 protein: CATSRGVGEKLFF
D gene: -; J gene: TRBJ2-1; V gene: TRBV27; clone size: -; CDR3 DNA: TGTGCCAGCAGCCACGGTCCGCCTGAGCAGTTCTTC; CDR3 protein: CASSHGPPEQFF
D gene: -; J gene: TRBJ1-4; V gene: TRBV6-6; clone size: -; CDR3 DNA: TGTGCCAGCAGAGACAGGCCCCGAAATGAAAAACTGTTTTTT; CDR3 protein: CASRDRPRNEKLFF
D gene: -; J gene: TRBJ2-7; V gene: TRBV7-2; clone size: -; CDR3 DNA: TGTGCCAGCAGCTTCACACCTTCCTACGAGCAGTACTTC; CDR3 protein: CASSFTPSYEQYF
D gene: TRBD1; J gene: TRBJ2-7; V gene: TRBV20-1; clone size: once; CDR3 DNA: TGCAGTGCTGGACAGGGGAACGAGCAGTACTTC; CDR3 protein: CSAGQGNEQYF
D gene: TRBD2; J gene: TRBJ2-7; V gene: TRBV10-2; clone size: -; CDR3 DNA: TGCGCCAGCAGTGGGGGCGAGGAGGGGAGGGAGATGTACGAGCAGTACTTC; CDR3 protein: CASSGGEEGREMYEQYF
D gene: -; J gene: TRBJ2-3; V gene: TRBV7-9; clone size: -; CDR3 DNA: TGTGCCAGCAGCCTAAATAGCTATAGCACAGATACGCAGTATTTT; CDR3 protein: CASSLNSYSTDTQYF
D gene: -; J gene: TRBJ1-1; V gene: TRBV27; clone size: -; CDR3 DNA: TGTGCCAGCAGTTTAATTTTTCGGGGACAAACTGAAGCTTTCTTT; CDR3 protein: CASSLIFRGQTEAFF
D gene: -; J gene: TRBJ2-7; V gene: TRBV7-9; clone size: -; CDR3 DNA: TGTGCCAGCAGGTACCCAGGGGATACCTACGAGCAGTACTTC; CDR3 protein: CASRYPGDTYEQYF
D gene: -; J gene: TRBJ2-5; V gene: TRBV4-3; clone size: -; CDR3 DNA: TGCGCCAGCAGCCAAGATGTGGGGCCCCAAGAGACCCAGTACTTC; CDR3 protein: CASSQDVGPQETQYF
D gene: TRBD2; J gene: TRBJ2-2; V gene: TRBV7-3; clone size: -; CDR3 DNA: TGTGCCAGCAGCTTAGCTAGCGGGGGGGCTAAGCTGTTTTTT; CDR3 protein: CASSLASGGAKLFF
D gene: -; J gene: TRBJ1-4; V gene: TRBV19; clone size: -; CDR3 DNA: TGTGCCAGTGACCGGGAAGATCAGAAACTGTTTTTT; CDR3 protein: CASDREDQKLFF
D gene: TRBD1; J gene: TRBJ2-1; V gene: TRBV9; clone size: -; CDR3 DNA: TGTGCCAGCAGCCCCACAGTGGGACAGGGGGTCAATGAGCAGTTCTTC; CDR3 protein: CASSPTVGQGVNEQFF
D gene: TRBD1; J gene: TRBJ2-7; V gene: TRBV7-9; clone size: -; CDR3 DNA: TGTGCCAGCAGCTTAGTGGGGACAGGGGCCCATGGCGAGCAGTACTTC; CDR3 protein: CASSLVGTGAHGEQYF
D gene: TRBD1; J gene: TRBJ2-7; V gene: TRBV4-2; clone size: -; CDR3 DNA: TGTGCCAGCTCACTAGGACAGGGCGACGAGCAGTACTTC; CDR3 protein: CASSLGQGDEQYF
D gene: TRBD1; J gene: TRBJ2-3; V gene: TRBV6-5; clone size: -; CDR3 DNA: TGTGCCAGCAGTTACTCGACAGGGGGTATTGATACGCAGTATTTT; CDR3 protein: CASSYSTGGIDTQYF
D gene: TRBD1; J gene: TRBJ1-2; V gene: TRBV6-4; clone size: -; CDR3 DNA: TGTGCCAGCAGTGACGAGACAGGGGTCGGTGGCTACACCTTC; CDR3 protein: CASSDETGVGGYTF
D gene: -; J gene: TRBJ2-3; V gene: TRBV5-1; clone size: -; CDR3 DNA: TGCGCCAGCAGCTTGATGGGTTCAGGAGATACGCAGTATTTT; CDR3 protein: CASSLMGSGDTQYF
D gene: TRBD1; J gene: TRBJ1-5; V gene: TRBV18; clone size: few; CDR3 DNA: TGTGCCAGCTCGAAGGAACAGGGGACCGGTCAGCCCCAGCATTTT; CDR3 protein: CASSKEQGTGQPQHF
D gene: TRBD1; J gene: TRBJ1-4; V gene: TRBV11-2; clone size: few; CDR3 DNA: TGTGCCAGCAGCTTGTCCCTGACAGGGGTTTATGAAAAACTGTTTTTT; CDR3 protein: CASSLSLTGVYEKLFF
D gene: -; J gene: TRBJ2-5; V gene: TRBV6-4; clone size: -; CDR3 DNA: TGTGCCAGCAGTGATAGCTACGTTGACTACTTC; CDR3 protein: CASSDSYVDYF
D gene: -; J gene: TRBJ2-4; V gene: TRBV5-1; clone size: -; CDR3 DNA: TGCGCCAGCAGCTTGGTACCCCAGGGGAACGTCAAAAACATTCAGTACTTC; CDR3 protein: CASSLVPQGNVKNIQYF
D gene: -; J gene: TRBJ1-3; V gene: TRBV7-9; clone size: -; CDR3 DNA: TGTGCCAGAACAGGGAGCTCTGGAAACACCATATATTTT; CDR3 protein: CARTGSSGNTIYF
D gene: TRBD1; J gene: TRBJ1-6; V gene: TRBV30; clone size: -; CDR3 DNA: TGTGCCTGGAGCGACCGGACAGGGAATTCACCCCTCCACTTT; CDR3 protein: CAWSDRTGNSPLHF